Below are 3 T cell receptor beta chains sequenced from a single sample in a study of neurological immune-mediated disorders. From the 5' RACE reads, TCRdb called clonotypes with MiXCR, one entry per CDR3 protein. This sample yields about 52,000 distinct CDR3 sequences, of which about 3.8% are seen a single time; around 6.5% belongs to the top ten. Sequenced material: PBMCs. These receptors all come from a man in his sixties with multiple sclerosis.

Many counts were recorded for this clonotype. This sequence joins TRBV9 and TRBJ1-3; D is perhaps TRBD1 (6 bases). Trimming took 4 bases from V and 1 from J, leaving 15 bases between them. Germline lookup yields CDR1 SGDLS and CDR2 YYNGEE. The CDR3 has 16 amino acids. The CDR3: CASSPKGGGSGNTIYF. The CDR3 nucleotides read TGTGCCAGCAGCCCAAAGGGGGGCGGATCTGGAAACACCATATATTTT.

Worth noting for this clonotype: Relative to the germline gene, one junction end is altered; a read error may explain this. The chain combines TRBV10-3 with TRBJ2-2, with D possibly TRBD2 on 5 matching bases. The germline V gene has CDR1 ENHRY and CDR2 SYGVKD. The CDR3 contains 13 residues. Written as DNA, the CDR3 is TGTACCATCAGTTCCAGCGGAGCCGGGGAGCTGTTTTTT. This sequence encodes CTISSSGAGELFF.

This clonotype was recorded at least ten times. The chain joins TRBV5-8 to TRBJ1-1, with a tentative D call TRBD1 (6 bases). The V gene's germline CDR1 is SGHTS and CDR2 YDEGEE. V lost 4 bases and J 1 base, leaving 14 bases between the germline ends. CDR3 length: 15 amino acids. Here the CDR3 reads CASSVGQQGNTEAFF. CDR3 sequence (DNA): TGTGCCAGCAGCGTCGGACAGCAAGGGAACACTGAAGCTTTCTTT.